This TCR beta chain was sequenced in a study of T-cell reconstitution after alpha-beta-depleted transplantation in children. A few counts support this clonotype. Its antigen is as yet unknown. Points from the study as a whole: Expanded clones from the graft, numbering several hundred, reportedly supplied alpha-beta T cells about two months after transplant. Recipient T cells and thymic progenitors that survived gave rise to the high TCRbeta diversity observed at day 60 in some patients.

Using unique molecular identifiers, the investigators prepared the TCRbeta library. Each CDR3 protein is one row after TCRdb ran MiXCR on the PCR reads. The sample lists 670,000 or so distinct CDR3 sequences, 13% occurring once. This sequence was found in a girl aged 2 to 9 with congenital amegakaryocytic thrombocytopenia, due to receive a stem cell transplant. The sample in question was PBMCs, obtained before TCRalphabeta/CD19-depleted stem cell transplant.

CDR3 nucleotide sequence: TGTGCCAGCAGCTTATCGACCCGCGTTCTCAATACGCAGTATTTT. Translated: CASSLSTRVLNTQYF. The chain recombines TRBV7-9 with TRBJ2-3; unclear D gene. Per the germline V gene, CDR1 is SEHNR and CDR2 is FQNEAQ (reference sequence). V shed 2 bases and J shed 7 bases, with 16 bases lying between them. CDR3 length: 15 residues.